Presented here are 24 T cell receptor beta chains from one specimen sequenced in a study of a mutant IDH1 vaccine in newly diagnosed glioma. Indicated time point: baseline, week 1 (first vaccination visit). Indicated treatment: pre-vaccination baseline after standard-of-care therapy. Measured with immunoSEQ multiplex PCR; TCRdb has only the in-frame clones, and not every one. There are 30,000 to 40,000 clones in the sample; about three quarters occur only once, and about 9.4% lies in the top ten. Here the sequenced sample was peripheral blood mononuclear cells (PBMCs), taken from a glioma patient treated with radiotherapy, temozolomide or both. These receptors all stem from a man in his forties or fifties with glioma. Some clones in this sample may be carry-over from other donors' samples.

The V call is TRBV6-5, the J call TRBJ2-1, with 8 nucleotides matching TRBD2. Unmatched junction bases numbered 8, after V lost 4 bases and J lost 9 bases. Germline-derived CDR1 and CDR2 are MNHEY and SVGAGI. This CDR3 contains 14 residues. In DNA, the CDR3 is TGTGCCAGCAGTTTCGTCGGGGGGGCAGGTGAGCAGTTCTTC. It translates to CASSFVGGAGEQFF.

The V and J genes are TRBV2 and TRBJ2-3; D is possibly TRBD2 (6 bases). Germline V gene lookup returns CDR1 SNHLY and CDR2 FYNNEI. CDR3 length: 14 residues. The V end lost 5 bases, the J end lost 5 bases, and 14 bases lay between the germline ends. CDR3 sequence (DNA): TGTGCCAGCAGTTTGACCTTTAGCGGAGATACGCAGTATTTT. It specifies CASSLTFSGDTQYF.

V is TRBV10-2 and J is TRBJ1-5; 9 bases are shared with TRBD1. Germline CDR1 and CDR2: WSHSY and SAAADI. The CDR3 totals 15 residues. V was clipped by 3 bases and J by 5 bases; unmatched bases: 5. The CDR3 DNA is TGCGCCAGCAGTGACTGGGACAGGGTGGATCAGCCCCAGCATTTT. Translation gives CASSDWDRVDQPQHF.

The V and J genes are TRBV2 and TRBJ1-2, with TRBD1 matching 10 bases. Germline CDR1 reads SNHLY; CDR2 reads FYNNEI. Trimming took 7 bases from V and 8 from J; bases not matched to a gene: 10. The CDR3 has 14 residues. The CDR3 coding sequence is TGTGCCAGCAAAGAGACAGGGGGCGCGAGAGGCTACACCTTC. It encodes CASKETGGARGYTF.

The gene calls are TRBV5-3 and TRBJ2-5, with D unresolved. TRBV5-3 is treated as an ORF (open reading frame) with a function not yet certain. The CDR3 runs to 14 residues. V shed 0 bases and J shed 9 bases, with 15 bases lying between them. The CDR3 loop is CARSLVPALRAQYF. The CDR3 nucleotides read TGTGCCAGAAGCTTGGTCCCAGCCCTCAGAGCCCAGTACTTC.

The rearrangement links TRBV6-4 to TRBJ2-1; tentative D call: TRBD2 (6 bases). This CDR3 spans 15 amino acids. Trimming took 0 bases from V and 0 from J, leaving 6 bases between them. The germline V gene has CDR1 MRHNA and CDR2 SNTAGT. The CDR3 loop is CASSDSSGSYNEQFF. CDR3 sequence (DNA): TGTGCCAGCAGTGACTCTAGCGGCTCCTACAATGAGCAGTTCTTC.

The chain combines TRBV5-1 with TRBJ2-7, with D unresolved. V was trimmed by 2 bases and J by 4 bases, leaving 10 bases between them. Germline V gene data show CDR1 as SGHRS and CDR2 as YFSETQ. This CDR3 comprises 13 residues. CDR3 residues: CASSFGLLYEQYF. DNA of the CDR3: TGCGCCAGCAGCTTCGGCCTATTATACGAGCAGTACTTC.

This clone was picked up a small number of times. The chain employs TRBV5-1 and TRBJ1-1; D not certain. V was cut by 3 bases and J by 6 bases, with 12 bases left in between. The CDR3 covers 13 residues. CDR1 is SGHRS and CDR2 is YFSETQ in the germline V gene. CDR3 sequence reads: CASSSAGVAEAFF. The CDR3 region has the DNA TGCGCCAGCAGCTCCGCGGGAGTGGCTGAAGCTTTCTTT. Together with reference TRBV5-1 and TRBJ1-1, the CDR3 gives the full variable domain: KAGVTQTPRYLIKTRGQQVTLSCSPISGHRSVSWYQQTPGQGLQFLFEYFSETQRNKGNFPGRFSGRQFSNSRSEMNVSTLELGDSALYLCASSSAGVAEAFFGQGTRLTVV.

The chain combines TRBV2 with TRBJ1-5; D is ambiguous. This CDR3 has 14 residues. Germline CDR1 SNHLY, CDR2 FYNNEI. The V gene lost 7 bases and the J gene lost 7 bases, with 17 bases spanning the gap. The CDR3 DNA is TGTGCCAGCACCGAAAGTAGGGATGGACAGCCCCAGCATTTT. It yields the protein CASTESRDGQPQHF.

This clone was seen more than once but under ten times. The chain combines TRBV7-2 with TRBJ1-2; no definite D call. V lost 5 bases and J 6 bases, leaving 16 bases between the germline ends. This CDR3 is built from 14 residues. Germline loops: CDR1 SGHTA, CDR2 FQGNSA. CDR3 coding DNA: TGTGCCAGCAGCCGGAATCCGCGAGTAGATGGCTACACCTTC. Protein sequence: CASSRNPRVDGYTF.

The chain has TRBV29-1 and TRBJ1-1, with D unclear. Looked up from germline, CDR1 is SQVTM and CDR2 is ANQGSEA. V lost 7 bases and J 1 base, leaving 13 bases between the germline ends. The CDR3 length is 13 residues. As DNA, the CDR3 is TGCAGCGGGATGCAGCGACCGAACACTGAAGCTTTCTTT. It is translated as CSGMQRPNTEAFF.

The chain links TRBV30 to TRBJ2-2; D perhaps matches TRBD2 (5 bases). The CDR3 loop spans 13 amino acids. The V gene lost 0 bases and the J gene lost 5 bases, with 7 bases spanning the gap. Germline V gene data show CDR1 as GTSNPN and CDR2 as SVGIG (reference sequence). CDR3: CAWSVQRTGELFF. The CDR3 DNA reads TGTGCCTGGAGTGTACAGCGGACCGGGGAGCTGTTTTTT. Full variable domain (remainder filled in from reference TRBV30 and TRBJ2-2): SQTIHQWPATLVQPVGSPLSLECTVEGTSNPNLYWYRQAAGRGLQLLFYSVGIGQISSEVPQNLSASRPQDRQFILSSKKLLLSDSGFYLCAWSVQRTGELFFGEGSRLTVL.

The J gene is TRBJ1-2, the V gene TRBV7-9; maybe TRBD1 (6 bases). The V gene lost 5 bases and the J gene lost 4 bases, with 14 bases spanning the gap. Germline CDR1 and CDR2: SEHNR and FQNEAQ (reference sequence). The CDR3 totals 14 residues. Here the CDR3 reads CASSRGQSLYGYTF. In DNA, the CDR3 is TGTGCCAGCAGCAGAGGACAGTCCCTCTATGGCTACACCTTC.

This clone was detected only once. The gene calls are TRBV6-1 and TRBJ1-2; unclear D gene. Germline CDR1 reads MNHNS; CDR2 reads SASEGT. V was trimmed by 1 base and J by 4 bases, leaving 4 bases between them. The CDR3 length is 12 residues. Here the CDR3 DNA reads TGTGCCAGCAGTGAAGGGAGCTATGGCTACACCTTC. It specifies CASSEGSYGYTF.

CDR3 sequence: CASSPDSNQPQHF. The CDR3, as DNA: TGTGCCAGCAGCCCCGATAGCAATCAGCCCCAGCATTTT. V usage is TRBV7-2 and J usage is TRBJ1-5; D not certain. V was clipped by 5 bases and J by 0 bases, with 5 bases between them. The V gene's germline CDR1 is SGHTA and CDR2 FQGNSA. The CDR3 extends over 13 amino acids.

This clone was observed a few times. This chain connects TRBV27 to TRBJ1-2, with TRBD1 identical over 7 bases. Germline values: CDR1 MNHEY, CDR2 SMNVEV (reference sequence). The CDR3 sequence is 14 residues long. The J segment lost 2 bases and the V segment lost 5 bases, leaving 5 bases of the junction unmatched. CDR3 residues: CASSAGQSNYGYTF. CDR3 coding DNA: TGTGCCAGCAGTGCGGGACAGTCAAACTATGGCTACACCTTC.

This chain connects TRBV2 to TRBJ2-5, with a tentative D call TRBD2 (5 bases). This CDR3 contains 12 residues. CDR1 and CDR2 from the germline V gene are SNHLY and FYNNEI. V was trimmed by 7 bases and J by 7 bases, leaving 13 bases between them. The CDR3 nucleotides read TGTGCCAGCACTAGGCCACGGGGGACCCAGTACTTC. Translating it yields CASTRPRGTQYF. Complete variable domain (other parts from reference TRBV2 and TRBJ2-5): EPEVTQTPSHQVTQMGQEVILRCVPISNHLYFYWYRQILGQKVEFLVSFYNNEISEKSEIFDDQFSVERPDGSNFTLKIRSTKLEDSAMYFCASTRPRGTQYFGPGTRLLVL.

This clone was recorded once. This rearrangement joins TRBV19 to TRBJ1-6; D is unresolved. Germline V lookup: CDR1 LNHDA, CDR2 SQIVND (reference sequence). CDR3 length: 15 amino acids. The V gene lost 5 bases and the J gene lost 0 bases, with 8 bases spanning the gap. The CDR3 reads CASSRASSYNSPLHF. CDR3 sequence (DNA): TGTGCCAGTAGTCGCGCGAGCTCCTATAATTCACCCCTCCACTTT. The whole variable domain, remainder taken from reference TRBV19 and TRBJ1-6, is DGGITQSPKYLFRKEGQNVTLSCEQNLNHDAMYWYRQDPGQGLRLIYYSQIVNDFQKGDIAEGYSVSREKKESFPLTVTSAQKNPTAFYLCASSRASSYNSPLHFGNGTRLTVT.

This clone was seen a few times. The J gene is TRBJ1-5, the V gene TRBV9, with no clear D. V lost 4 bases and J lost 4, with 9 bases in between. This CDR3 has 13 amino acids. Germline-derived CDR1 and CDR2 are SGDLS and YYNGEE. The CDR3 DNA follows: TGTGCCAGCAGCCAAGGGTCTAATCAGCCCCAGCATTTT. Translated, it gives CASSQGSNQPQHF.

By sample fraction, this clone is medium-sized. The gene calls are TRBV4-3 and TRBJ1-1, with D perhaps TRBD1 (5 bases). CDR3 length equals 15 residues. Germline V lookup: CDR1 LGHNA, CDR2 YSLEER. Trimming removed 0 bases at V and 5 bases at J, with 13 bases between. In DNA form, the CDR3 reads TGCGCCAGCAGCCAAGAGAGGGGCATAAGGACTGAAGCTTTCTTT. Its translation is CASSQERGIRTEAFF.

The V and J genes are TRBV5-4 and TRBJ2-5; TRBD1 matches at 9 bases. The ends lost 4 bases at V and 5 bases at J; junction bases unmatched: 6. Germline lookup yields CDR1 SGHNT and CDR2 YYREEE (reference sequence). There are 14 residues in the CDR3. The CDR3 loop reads CASSGDRAGETQYF. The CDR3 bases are TGTGCCAGCAGCGGGGACAGGGCAGGTGAGACCCAGTACTTC.

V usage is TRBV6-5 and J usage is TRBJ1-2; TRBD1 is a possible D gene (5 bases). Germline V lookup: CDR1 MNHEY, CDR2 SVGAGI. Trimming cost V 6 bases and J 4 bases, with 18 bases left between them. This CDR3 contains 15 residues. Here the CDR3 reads CASRAGTGNTYGYTF. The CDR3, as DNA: TGTGCCAGCAGAGCCGGAACAGGAAACACCTATGGCTACACCTTC.

This CDR3 is CASSIGETEAFF. DNA of the CDR3: TGTGCCAGCAGCATCGGGGAGACTGAAGCTTTCTTT. The rearrangement links TRBV11-3 to TRBJ1-1; D unclear. The ends were cut back, 5 bases at V and 5 bases at J, with 9 bases in the middle. The CDR3 covers 12 residues. Looked up from germline, CDR1 is SGHNT and CDR2 is YENEEA.

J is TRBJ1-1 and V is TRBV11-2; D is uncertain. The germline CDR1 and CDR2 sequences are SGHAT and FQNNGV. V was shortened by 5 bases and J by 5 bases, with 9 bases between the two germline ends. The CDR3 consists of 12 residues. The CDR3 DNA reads TGTGCCAGCAGCCCCGCCCCAACTGAAGCTTTCTTT. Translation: CASSPAPTEAFF.